The 12 T cell receptor beta chains given below trace back to one sample, sequenced in a study of cytomegalovirus exposure and HLA in healthy donors. Clones were sequenced by immunoSEQ multiplex PCR, and TCRdb holds only the in-frame ones, with some missing. The sample lists about 360,000 clones, 86% occurring once. Material for sequencing was PBMCs. The receptors were sampled from a woman aged 18-29 years in good health and CMV-seronegative.

This clone was picked up a small number of times. The V call is TRBV6-1, the J call TRBJ1-2; maybe TRBD1 (5 bases). CDR3 length equals 14 residues. V lost 4 bases and J 8 bases, leaving 17 bases between the germline ends. The V gene's germline CDR1 is MNHNS and CDR2 SASEGT. CDR3 amino acids: CASSGQTSVVGYTF. CDR3 bases: TGTGCCAGCAGTGGACAGACCTCGGTGGTCGGCTACACCTTC.

The chain links TRBV2 to TRBJ2-4; 11 bases line up with TRBD2. Trimming removed 1 base from V and 5 bases from J; junction bases left unmatched: 13. CDR3 length: 19 amino acids. CDR1 is SNHLY, CDR2 FYNNEI, per germline. CDR3 sequence (DNA): TGTGCCAGCAGTGAAGGAGGTAGCGGGGGGGCCCGGAGGGAAAACATTCAGTACTTC. It translates to CASSEGGSGGARRENIQYF.

This rearrangement joins TRBV10-2 to TRBJ2-7, with 13 bases fitting TRBD2. Germline-derived CDR1 and CDR2 are WSHSY and SAAADI. The V segment lost 4 bases and the J segment 5 bases; nucleotides outside the gene matches: 5. The CDR3 length is 15 residues. DNA for the CDR3: TGCGCCAGCAGTGCACTAGCGGGAGGGTCCCACGAGCAGTACTTC. It specifies CASSALAGGSHEQYF.

This chain links TRBV5-1 with TRBJ1-4; D not certain. Trimming took 0 bases from V and 4 from J, leaving 10 bases between them. CDR3 length: 15 residues. Germline V gene lookup returns CDR1 SGHRS and CDR2 YFSETQ. The CDR3 reads CASSLALAYNEKLFF. The CDR3 nucleotides are TGCGCCAGCAGCTTGGCTTTAGCCTATAATGAAAAACTGTTTTTT.

V and J are TRBV27 and TRBJ1-2, with TRBD1 matching over 9 bases. There are 14 residues in the CDR3. Germline CDR1 and CDR2: MNHEY and SMNVEV (reference sequence). Trimming at V came to 6 bases and at J to 7 bases, leaving 9 bases not matched to a gene. The CDR3 DNA is TGTGCCAGCAGCCTTCAGGGGACAGGGTCTGGCTACACCTTC. It translates to CASSLQGTGSGYTF.

This chain uses TRBV27 with TRBJ1-4, with D hard to call. V was shortened by 4 bases and J by 4 bases, with 10 bases between the two germline ends. Per the germline V gene, CDR1 is MNHEY and CDR2 is SMNVEV (reference sequence). This CDR3 has 14 residues. The CDR3 loop reads CASSWAVDNEKLFF. The CDR3 DNA reads TGTGCCAGCAGTTGGGCAGTCGATAATGAAAAACTGTTTTTT.

The chain couples TRBV6-4 to TRBJ2-3, with a possible D match to TRBD1 (6 bases). V gave up 5 bases and J gave up 7 bases, with 16 bases separating them. CDR3 length: 14 amino acids. Germline V gene lookup returns CDR1 MRHNA and CDR2 SNTAGT. DNA of the CDR3: TGTGCCAGCAGTCCCGGGACATCCCCAAATACGCAGTATTTT. This translates into CASSPGTSPNTQYF.

V gene TRBV7-6 combines with J gene TRBJ1-5; 8 bases line up with TRBD1. The junction had 9 bases not matched to a gene; V was cut back by 4 bases and J by 4 bases. This CDR3 is built from 16 residues. CDR1 SGHVS and CDR2 FNYEAQ come from the germline V gene. For the CDR3, the DNA is TGTGCCAGCAGCTCGACCGACAGGGGAAAGAATCAGCCCCAGCATTTT. This gives the protein CASSSTDRGKNQPQHF.

V gene TRBV19 combines with J gene TRBJ2-2, with 8 bases lining up with TRBD1. Trimming at V came to 3 bases and at J to 4 bases, leaving 4 bases not matched to a gene. CDR3 size: 15 residues. The germline V gene encodes CDR1 LNHDA and CDR2 SQIVND (reference sequence). CDR3 region: CASSIIGQGTGELFF. In DNA form, the CDR3 reads TGTGCCAGTAGTATCATTGGACAGGGCACCGGGGAGCTGTTTTTT.

The rearrangement joins TRBV30 to TRBJ2-5, with 7 bases aligning to TRBD2. The germline CDR1 and CDR2 sequences are GTSNPN and SVGIG (reference sequence). Losses at the gene ends were 3 bases for V and 5 bases for J; bases not matched to a gene: 12. CDR3 length: 15 amino acids. The CDR3 coding sequence is TGTGCCTGGAGGGGGACGTATCGGGAGGAGGAGACCCAGTACTTC. Residues: CAWRGTYREEETQYF.

The gene calls are TRBV6-5 and TRBJ2-3; 9 bases align to TRBD2. Trimming cost V 5 bases and J 3 bases; bases outside gene matches: 6. Germline V gene lookup returns CDR1 MNHEY and CDR2 SVGAGI. This CDR3 spans 15 amino acids. CDR3 nucleotides: TGTGCCAGCAGTCCCTGGCGGGAGGGAACAGATACGCAGTATTTT. Translation: CASSPWREGTDTQYF.

V usage is TRBV27 and J usage is TRBJ2-7; 9 positions match TRBD1. V was clipped by 0 bases and J by 3 bases; unmatched bases: 6. Per the germline V gene, CDR1 is MNHEY and CDR2 is SMNVEV (reference sequence). This CDR3 has 16 residues. The CDR3 is CASSLSHGTGIYEQYF. The DNA for the CDR3 is TGTGCCAGCAGTTTATCCCACGGGACAGGGATCTACGAGCAGTACTTC.